These 23 T cell receptor beta chains share one sample of origin, sequenced in a study of OX40 agonist ivuxolimab in advanced cancers. Libraries were prepared by immunoSEQ multiplex PCR; TCRdb keeps only in-frame clonotypes and omits some of them. Counted here are 75,000 to 90,000 clones, about 81% occurring once; the ten biggest clones make up around 6.6%. The source material was CD4+ or CD8+ T cells sorted from blood, sampled in a trial of the OX40 agonist ivuxolimab. These receptors were taken from an adult with an advanced solid tumor such as melanoma, head and neck, liver or kidney cancer.

The chain has TRBV9 and TRBJ2-3; TRBD1 is a possible D gene (5 bases). The ends were cut back, 4 bases at V and 3 bases at J, with 18 bases in the middle. This CDR3 spans 16 amino acids. Germline V CDR1 and CDR2: SGDLS, YYNGEE. The CDR3 bases are TGTGCCAGCAGCCCGCGTCCGACAGTCCGGACAGATACGCAGTATTTT. This gives the protein CASSPRPTVRTDTQYF.

The chain links TRBV6-1 to TRBJ1-2, with D unresolved. Looked up from germline, CDR1 is MNHNS and CDR2 is SASEGT. The CDR3 sequence is 16 residues long. Between the trimmed V and J ends, which lost 2 bases and 1 base, there was a span of 14 bases. The CDR3 DNA follows: TGTGCCAGCAGTGAACTCGGACTTTCGAATAACTATGGCTACACCTTC. This translates into CASSELGLSNNYGYTF.

The chain employs TRBV11-3 and TRBJ2-5; D perhaps matches TRBD1 (6 bases). This CDR3 is 14 amino acids long. Trimming took off 5 bases at V and 2 bases at J, with 12 bases between the two ends. The germline gives CDR1 SGHNT, CDR2 YENEEA. CDR3 loop: CASSRGQIQETQYF. The CDR3 DNA reads as TGTGCCAGCAGCCGAGGACAGATACAAGAGACCCAGTACTTC.

The V and J genes are TRBV7-9 and TRBJ2-1; no clear D gene. Germline CDR1 SEHNR, CDR2 FQNEAQ (reference sequence). The CDR3 has 12 residues. V was shortened by 4 bases and J by 4 bases, with 5 bases between the two germline ends. In DNA form, the CDR3 reads TGTGCCAGCAGCTATGAGTACAATGAGCAGTTCTTC. This gives the protein CASSYEYNEQFF.

V and J are TRBV5-1 and TRBJ2-4; 7 positions agree with TRBD1. Germline CDR1 is SGHRS and CDR2 is YFSETQ. This CDR3 has 14 amino acids. V dropped 4 bases and J dropped 5; count of bases not matched to a gene: 6. CDR3 DNA: TGCGCCAGCAGCGCTCGACAGGGACAAAACATTCAGTACTTC. Encoded protein: CASSARQGQNIQYF.

This sequence joins TRBV19 and TRBJ2-6, with 7 nucleotides matching TRBD2. The CDR3 consists of 18 residues. The V segment lost 7 bases and the J segment 0 bases; nucleotides outside the gene matches: 12. The V gene's germline CDR1 is LNHDA and CDR2 SQIVND (reference sequence). The CDR3: CASTGRGSDHSGANVLTF. As DNA, the CDR3 is TGTGCCAGTACGGGGCGGGGGAGCGACCACTCTGGGGCCAACGTCCTGACTTTC.

The V and J genes are TRBV29-1 and TRBJ1-1; no firm D call. The CDR3 loop spans 13 amino acids. Deletions cut 6 bases from V and 0 bases from J, with 11 bases between. Germline V CDR1 and CDR2: SQVTM, ANQGSEA. CDR3 bases: TGCAGCGTCCGGACGCCTCTGAACACTGAAGCTTTCTTT. Residues: CSVRTPLNTEAFF. The variable domain in full, with the rest retrieved from reference TRBV29-1 and TRBJ1-1, is SAVISQKPSRDICQRGTSLTIQCQVDSQVTMMFWYRQQPGQSLTLIATANQGSEATYESGFVIDKFPISRPNLTFSTLTVSNMSPEDSSIYLCSVRTPLNTEAFFGQGTRLTVV.

This rearrangement joins TRBV6-4 to TRBJ1-5, with a tentative D call TRBD1 (5 bases). CDR1 and CDR2 (germline): MRHNA, SNTAGT. Trimming took 3 bases from V and 0 from J, leaving 6 bases between them. This CDR3 region has 14 residues. The CDR3 reads CASSDQGSNQPQHF. The CDR3 DNA is TGTGCCAGCAGTGATCAGGGTAGCAATCAGCCCCAGCATTTT.

This sequence joins TRBV5-1 and TRBJ1-2; 7 bases line up with TRBD1. The CDR3 runs 14 residues. Germline CDR1 is SGHRS and CDR2 is YFSETQ. J gave up 5 bases and V 3 bases, and 7 bases lay outside the gene matches. Here the CDR3 reads CASSSQGGTYGYTF. Here the CDR3 DNA reads TGCGCCAGCAGCTCTCAGGGGGGGACGTATGGCTACACCTTC.

This clone showed up just a few times. The chain is built from TRBV11-2 and TRBJ2-1; D perhaps matches TRBD2 (6 bases). V was trimmed by 2 bases and J by 7 bases, leaving 15 bases between them. In germline, CDR1 is SGHAT, CDR2 FQNNGV. There are 15 residues in the CDR3. The CDR3, as DNA: TGTGCCAGCAGCTTAAGTCGCGCGGGAAGGAATGAGCAGTTCTTC. Translation gives CASSLSRAGRNEQFF.

The gene calls are TRBV30 and TRBJ1-4; D is perhaps TRBD1 (6 bases). V dropped 0 bases and J dropped 10 bases, with 15 bases sitting between them. The CDR3 runs to 14 residues. Germline lookup yields CDR1 GTSNPN and CDR2 SVGIG (reference sequence). The CDR3 coding sequence is TGTGCCTGGAGTGTAACTGGGGGCATAGGAAAACTGTTTTTT. Translated: CAWSVTGGIGKLFF.

The chain employs TRBV4-3 and TRBJ2-2; 8 nucleotides agree with TRBD1. CDR3 length: 17 amino acids. V trimming: 0 bases; J trimming: 1 base; junction bases outside the gene matches: 4. Germline CDR1 LGHNA, CDR2 YSLEER. The CDR3 region has the DNA TGCGCCAGCAGCCAAGATATGGGGACAGGGAACACCGGGGAGCTGTTTTTT. This codes for CASSQDMGTGNTGELFF.

The rearrangement links TRBV7-2 to TRBJ1-2, with TRBD1 as a possible D gene (5 bases). Trimming pared 4 bases from V and 2 bases from J, leaving 14 bases between. This CDR3 is 15 amino acids long. The germline CDR1 and CDR2 sequences are SGHTA and FQGNSA. As DNA, the CDR3 is TGTGCCAGCAGCTCTCTGGGGGGGAACAACTATGGCTACACCTTC. As protein: CASSSLGGNNYGYTF.

The DNA of the CDR3 is TGTGCCAGCAGCGTTACCGGGACACCGAACACCGGGGAGCTGTTTTTT. Its protein product is CASSVTGTPNTGELFF. This rearrangement joins TRBV9 to TRBJ2-2; D is perhaps TRBD1 (6 bases). V gave up 2 bases and J gave up 0 bases, with 11 bases separating them. Per the germline V gene, CDR1 is SGDLS and CDR2 is YYNGEE. CDR3 length: 16 residues. Variable domain in full (rest from reference TRBV9 and TRBJ2-2): DSGVTQTPKHLITATGQRVTLRCSPRSGDLSVYWYQQSLDQGLQFLIQYYNGEERAKGNILERFSAQQFPDLHSELNLSSLELGDSALYFCASSVTGTPNTGELFFGEGSRLTVL.

The V gene is TRBV30, the J gene TRBJ2-1; TRBD2 matches 10 bases. From germline, CDR1 is GTSNPN and CDR2 SVGIG (reference sequence). This CDR3 comprises 15 residues. V shed 2 bases, J shed 9 bases, and the junction held 10 bases outside the gene matches. In DNA, the CDR3 is TGTGCCTGGAGTAGGGCCAGCGGGAGGGCCGGTGAGCAGTTCTTC. Its protein is CAWSRASGRAGEQFF.

This sequence joins TRBV6-1 and TRBJ2-3; 7 bases agree with TRBD1. This CDR3 has 14 residues. CDR1 is MNHNS and CDR2 is SASEGT in the germline V gene. J was trimmed by 0 bases and V by 10 bases; bases with no gene match: 7. Here the CDR3 DNA reads TGTGCCACCGAAAGGGGGCAGAGCACAGATACGCAGTATTTT. Its translation: CATERGQSTDTQYF.

The rearrangement uses TRBV19 and TRBJ2-3; D is undetermined. Germline CDR1 LNHDA, CDR2 SQIVND (reference sequence). The CDR3 runs 12 residues. V was shortened by 5 bases and J by 4 bases, with 7 bases between the two germline ends. The CDR3 is CASSVEPDTQYF. The CDR3 bases are TGTGCCAGTAGTGTGGAACCAGATACGCAGTATTTT.

The sample holds one count of this clone. The rearrangement uses TRBV19 and TRBJ1-2; 8 positions agree with TRBD1. There are 13 residues in the CDR3. CDR1 LNHDA and CDR2 SQIVND come from the germline V gene (reference sequence). Trimming cost V 4 bases and J 4 bases; bases outside gene matches: 2. The CDR3 DNA reads as TGTGCCAGTAGTAAGGGGACAGGCTATGGCTACACCTTC. Residues: CASSKGTGYGYTF. The full variable domain, its missing parts supplied by reference TRBV19 and TRBJ1-2, is DGGITQSPKYLFRKEGQNVTLSCEQNLNHDAMYWYRQDPGQGLRLIYYSQIVNDFQKGDIAEGYSVSREKKESFPLTVTSAQKNPTAFYLCASSKGTGYGYTFGSGTRLTVV.

The table lists this clone with a count of one. The chain carries TRBV7-2 and TRBJ1-2; possibly TRBD1 for D (5 bases). Germline CDR1 and CDR2: SGHTA and FQGNSA. Trimming removed 2 bases at V and 8 bases at J, with 12 bases between. The CDR3 length is 13 residues. The CDR3 loop is CASSLTPRGGYTF. In nucleotides, the CDR3 is TGTGCCAGCAGCTTAACCCCAAGGGGCGGCTACACCTTC.

The J gene is TRBJ2-2, the V gene TRBV18; D is possibly TRBD2 (5 bases). The V end was cut by 0 bases, the J end by 7 bases, with 12 bases between. This CDR3 spans 15 amino acids. CDR1 is KGHSH and CDR2 is LQKENI in the germline V gene. As DNA, the CDR3 is TGTGCCAGCTCACCACCGTCGTCGGGGAACGGGGAGCTGTTTTTT. It yields the protein CASSPPSSGNGELFF.

This chain joins TRBV7-8 and TRBJ1-1; D gene uncertain. V dropped 6 bases and J dropped 7 bases, with 15 bases sitting between them. CDR1 is SGHVS, CDR2 FQNEAQ, per germline. CDR3 size: 13 residues. CDR3 protein: CASSPATGSEAFF. The CDR3 nucleotides read TGTGCCAGCAGTCCCGCCACGGGCAGTGAAGCTTTCTTT.

Only one count was recorded for this clone. V and J are TRBV10-3 and TRBJ2-7; D remains ambiguous. The CDR3 extends over 13 amino acids. From germline, CDR1 is ENHRY and CDR2 SYGVKD. V shed 4 bases and J shed 1 base, with 8 bases lying between them. The CDR3 bases are TGTGCCATCAGTGGTGTCAGTTCCTACGAGCAGTACTTC. The encoded protein is CAISGVSSYEQYF.

V usage is TRBV9 and J usage is TRBJ2-5; D unresolved. CDR1 is SGDLS, CDR2 YYNGEE, per germline. V lost 0 bases, J lost 1 base, and 13 bases lay in between. The CDR3 consists of 16 residues. DNA of the CDR3: TGTGCCAGCAGCGTAGGGCCCAATCGGCCCCAAGAGACCCAGTACTTC. This encodes CASSVGPNRPQETQYF.